The 23 T cell receptor beta chains below come from one sample, sequenced in a study of control samples from healthy donors and cancer patients. Only in-frame clones appear in the TCRdb table, and some are missing; sequencing was by immunoSEQ multiplex PCR. This sample has about 160,000 clones, with 85% to 95% found just once. The sequencing sample was made of blood. Receptors were obtained from a woman aged 40-49 years in good health.

The chain is built from TRBV6-2 or TRBV6-3 and TRBJ2-5; D possibly corresponds to TRBD2 (6 bases). This CDR3 has 14 amino acids. The germline V gene encodes CDR1 MNHEY and CDR2 SVGEGT. Trimming left V 5 bases short and J 5 bases short, with 15 bases between. CDR3 sequence reads: CASSRDWGSETQYF. The CDR3 DNA sequence: TGTGCCAGCAGTCGGGACTGGGGGAGTGAGACCCAGTACTTC.

This clone has a single count. The chain recombines TRBV29-1 with TRBJ2-1; D gene ambiguous. CDR3 length: 11 residues. V dropped 5 bases and J dropped 4 bases, with 6 bases sitting between them. The V gene's germline CDR1 is SQVTM and CDR2 ANQGSEA. The chain's CDR3 is CSVFRYNEQFF. The CDR3 DNA sequence: TGCAGCGTTTTTAGATACAATGAGCAGTTCTTC.

This chain connects TRBV5-1 to TRBJ2-1, with 7 bases identical to TRBD1. V lost 3 bases, J lost 0 bases, and 6 bases stayed unmatched. This CDR3 has 16 residues. From germline, CDR1 is SGHRS and CDR2 YFSETQ. The CDR3 reads CASSSDRSLSYNEQFF. The CDR3 DNA sequence: TGCGCCAGCAGCTCGGACAGGTCCCTCTCCTACAATGAGCAGTTCTTC.

Sample share makes this clone medium-sized. The CDR3 nucleotides are TGTGCCAGCAGCCAGAGACAGGGTATAAACACCGGGGAGCTGTTTTTT. Its translation: CASSQRQGINTGELFF. The chain is built from TRBV7-9 and TRBJ2-2; TRBD1 agrees at 7 bases. Unmatched junction bases numbered 8, after V lost 5 bases and J lost 2 bases. From germline, CDR1 is SEHNR and CDR2 FQNEAQ (reference sequence). The CDR3 sequence is 16 residues long.

The chain couples TRBV29-1 to TRBJ1-1; 7 bases are a match to TRBD1. Looked up from germline, CDR1 is SQVTM and CDR2 is ANQGSEA. This CDR3 has 13 amino acids. Losses at the gene ends were 7 bases for V and 4 bases for J; bases not matched to a gene: 9. As DNA, the CDR3 is TGCAGCGCCTTCACAGGGGTTGTCACTGAAGCTTTCTTT. It encodes CSAFTGVVTEAFF.

The V call is TRBV5-5, the J call TRBJ2-2; D tentatively fits TRBD1 or TRBD2 (6 bases each). The length of the CDR3 is 17 residues. Germline CDR1 reads SGHKS; CDR2 reads YYEKEE (reference sequence). The V gene lost 0 bases and the J gene lost 0 bases, with 12 bases spanning the gap. CDR3 region: CASSLDWGAANTGELFF. CDR3 nucleotides: TGTGCCAGCAGCTTGGACTGGGGGGCCGCGAACACCGGGGAGCTGTTTTTT.

The J gene is TRBJ2-2, the V gene TRBV5-6; D is uncertain. The V gene's germline CDR1 is SGHDT and CDR2 YYEEEE. V lost 6 bases, J lost 8 bases, and 8 bases lay in between. The CDR3 loop spans 11 amino acids. In DNA form, the CDR3 reads TGTGCCAGCATCGGTCCTGGGGAGCTGTTTTTT. Protein: CASIGPGELFF.

The chain is built from TRBV6-5 and TRBJ1-1; maybe TRBD1 (6 bases). The CDR3 contains 14 residues. Trimming removed 2 bases at V and 5 bases at J, with 12 bases between. Per germline, CDR1 MNHEY and CDR2 SVGAGI. In DNA form, the CDR3 reads TGTGCCAGCAGTTACCTCCAGGGGAAGACTGAAGCTTTCTTT. Translating gives CASSYLQGKTEAFF.

The genes are TRBV20-1 and TRBJ2-7; tentative D call: TRBD1 (5 bases). In germline, CDR1 is DFQATT, CDR2 SNEGSKA (reference sequence). This CDR3 region has 13 residues. The ends were cut back, 3 bases at V and 4 bases at J, with 13 bases in the middle. This CDR3 reads CSASFQGSYEQYF. As DNA, the CDR3 is TGCAGTGCTAGTTTCCAGGGCTCTTACGAGCAGTACTTC.

The chain couples TRBV6-1 to TRBJ1-2; D not resolved. The germline V gene has CDR1 MNHNS and CDR2 SASEGT. V was clipped by 1 base and J by 5 bases, with 5 bases between them. The length of the CDR3 is 12 residues. DNA for the CDR3: TGTGCCAGCAGTGAAGATAGTTATGGCTACACCTTC. As protein: CASSEDSYGYTF.

V gene TRBV4-3 combines with J gene TRBJ2-2, with 8 bases identical to TRBD1. V trimming: 4 bases; J trimming: 1 base; junction bases outside the gene matches: 5. The germline CDR1 and CDR2 sequences are LGHNA and YSLEER. The CDR3 loop spans 16 amino acids. The CDR3 loop is CASSLRQGLNTGELFF. Here the CDR3 DNA reads TGCGCCAGCAGCCTACGACAGGGGCTGAACACCGGGGAGCTGTTTTTT.

V and J are TRBV7-2 and TRBJ2-2; D ambiguous. The CDR3 length is 17 residues. Germline assignment: CDR1 SGHTA and CDR2 FQGNSA. The V and J ends lost 5 bases and 7 bases respectively, with 23 bases between them. CDR3 sequence (DNA): TGTGCCAGCAGCCCCACTTCGCGTCGGCAGGTGGGCGGGGAGCTGTTTTTT. It is translated as CASSPTSRRQVGGELFF.

The rearrangement uses TRBV7-2 and TRBJ2-3; the D gene is possibly TRBD1 (5 bases). Germline loops: CDR1 SGHTA, CDR2 FQGNSA. CDR3 length: 12 residues. Deletions cut 10 bases from V and 1 base from J, with 9 bases between. The DNA of the CDR3 is TGTGCCACTGGACATGGCACAGATACGCAGTATTTT. It yields the protein CATGHGTDTQYF.

The V call is TRBV7-2, the J call TRBJ1-3; unclear D gene. This CDR3 is built from 18 residues. Germline V lookup: CDR1 SGHTA, CDR2 FQGNSA. Trimming shortened V by 1 base and J by 0 bases, and 16 bases separated the two germline ends. The CDR3, as DNA: TGTGCCAGCAGCTTAGTTCCCGGCGGTAAATTCTCTGGAAACACCATATATTTT. Its translation: CASSLVPGGKFSGNTIYF.

This chain links TRBV10-3 with TRBJ1-3; a weak D match, TRBD1 (5 bases). CDR1 and CDR2 (germline): ENHRY, SYGVKD. V lost 7 bases, J lost 8 bases, and 9 bases lay in between. The CDR3 runs to 11 residues. The CDR3: CAIKDTYTIYF. The DNA for the CDR3 is TGTGCCATCAAGGACACTTACACCATATATTTT.

This clone showed up just once. V is TRBV18 and J is TRBJ2-1; the D gene is possibly TRBD1 (7 bases). Germline CDR1 is KGHSH and CDR2 is LQKENI. V was pared by 6 bases and J by 7 bases, with 19 bases between. This CDR3 comprises 15 residues. CDR3 DNA: TGTGCCAGCTCGCCAATGACAGGGACTTGGAATGAGCAGTTCTTC. Protein: CASSPMTGTWNEQFF. The full variable domain, with the rest looked up from reference TRBV18 and TRBJ2-1, is NAGVMQNPRHLVRRRGQEARLRCSPMKGHSHVYWYRQLPEEGLKFMVYLQKENIIDESGMPKERFSAEFPKEGPSILRIQQVVRGDSAAYFCASSPMTGTWNEQFFGPGTRLTVL.

The chain combines TRBV7-8 with TRBJ2-5; no clear D. The germline gives CDR1 SGHVS, CDR2 FQNEAQ. This CDR3 has 15 amino acids. V lost 5 bases, J lost 5 bases, and 18 bases lay in between. This CDR3 is CASSRGSRARETQYF. The CDR3 region has the DNA TGTGCCAGCAGCCGAGGCTCTAGGGCGCGGGAGACCCAGTACTTC.

The V gene is TRBV12-5, the J gene TRBJ1-2; D is unclear. CDR1 LGHNT and CDR2 FRNRAP come from the germline V gene. Trimming took off 6 bases at V and 5 bases at J, with 10 bases between the two ends. The CDR3 length is 12 residues. The CDR3 nucleotides read TGTGCTAGTGGGATACGGGGATATGGCTACACCTTC. Translated, it gives CASGIRGYGYTF. Drawing the rest from reference TRBV12-5 and TRBJ1-2, the complete variable domain is DARVTQTPRHKVTEMGQEVTMRCQPILGHNTVFWYRQTMMQGLELLAYFRNRAPLDDSGMPKDRFSAEMPDATLATLKIQPSEPRDSAVYFCASGIRGYGYTFGSGTRLTVV.

This chain connects TRBV7-6 to TRBJ2-7; 9 bases map to TRBD2. The germline CDR1 and CDR2 sequences are SGHVS and FNYEAQ. The CDR3 spans 15 residues. V lost 2 bases and J lost 4; bases outside the gene matches: 6. This CDR3 is CASSLRREGPYEQYF. CDR3 sequence (DNA): TGTGCCAGCAGCTTACGGCGGGAGGGCCCATACGAGCAGTACTTC.

This rearrangement joins TRBV4-3 to TRBJ2-5; TRBD1 agrees at 8 bases. J gave up 5 bases and V 3 bases, and 14 bases lay outside the gene matches. Germline V gives CDR1 LGHNA, CDR2 YSLEER. The CDR3 covers 17 residues. The CDR3 loop is CASSQAETGELAETQYF. The CDR3 region has the DNA TGCGCCAGCAGCCAGGCCGAGACAGGGGAGTTGGCGGAGACCCAGTACTTC.

The J gene is TRBJ1-1, the V gene TRBV19; D ambiguous. V gave up 0 bases and J gave up 4 bases, with 15 bases separating them. This CDR3 is 16 amino acids long. Germline CDR1 is LNHDA and CDR2 is SQIVND (reference sequence). As DNA, the CDR3 is TGTGCCAGTAGTATAGAGAAGGGAACGTGGCCCACTGAAGCTTTCTTT. It is translated as CASSIEKGTWPTEAFF.

This clone was seen only a few times. The chain joins TRBV5-1 to TRBJ1-3, with TRBD1 as a possible D gene (6 bases). V gave up 4 bases and J gave up 4 bases, with 15 bases separating them. This CDR3 region has 15 residues. Germline CDR1 and CDR2: SGHRS and YFSETQ. Written as DNA, the CDR3 is TGCGCCAGCAGCCAGGACAGAGGTCCGGGAAACACCATATATTTT. This encodes CASSQDRGPGNTIYF.

A remark on this clone: Within the sample, other DNA sequences also encode this same CDR3. The chain employs TRBV7-3 and TRBJ1-1; 7 nucleotides align to TRBD1. Unmatched junction bases numbered 1, after V lost 5 bases and J lost 1 base. Germline loops: CDR1 SGHTA, CDR2 FQGTGA. CDR3 length: 13 residues. The chain's CDR3 is CASSRDRNTEAFF. The CDR3 region has the DNA TGTGCCAGCAGCCGGGACAGGAACACTGAAGCTTTCTTT. The full variable domain, with the rest looked up from reference TRBV7-3 and TRBJ1-1, is GAGVSQTPSNKVTEKGKYVELRCDPISGHTALYWYRQSLGQGPEFLIYFQGTGAADDSGLPNDRFFAVRPEGSVSTLKIQRTERGDSAVYLCASSRDRNTEAFFGQGTRLTVV.